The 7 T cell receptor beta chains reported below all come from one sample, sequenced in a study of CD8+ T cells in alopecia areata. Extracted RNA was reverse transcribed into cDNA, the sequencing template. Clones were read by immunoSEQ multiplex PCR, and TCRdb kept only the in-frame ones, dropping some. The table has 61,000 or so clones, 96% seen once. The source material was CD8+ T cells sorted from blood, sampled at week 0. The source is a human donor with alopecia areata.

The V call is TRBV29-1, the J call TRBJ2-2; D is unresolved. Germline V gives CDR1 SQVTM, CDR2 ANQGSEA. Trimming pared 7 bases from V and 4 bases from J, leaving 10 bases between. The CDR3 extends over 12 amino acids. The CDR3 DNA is TGCAGCGCCCCAGAGGCCACCGGGGAGCTGTTTTTT. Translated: CSAPEATGELFF.

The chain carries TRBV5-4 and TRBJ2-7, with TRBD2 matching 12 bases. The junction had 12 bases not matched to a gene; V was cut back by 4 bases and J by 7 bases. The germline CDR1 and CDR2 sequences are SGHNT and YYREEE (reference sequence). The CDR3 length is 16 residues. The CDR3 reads CASSTPELAGGGEQYF. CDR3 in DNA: TGTGCCAGCAGCACCCCTGAACTAGCGGGGGGAGGAGAGCAGTACTTC. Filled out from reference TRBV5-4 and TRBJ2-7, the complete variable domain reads ETGVTQSPTHLIKTRGQQVTLRCSSQSGHNTVSWYQQALGQGPQFIFQYYREEENGRGNFPPRFSGLQFPNYSSELNVNALELDDSALYLCASSTPELAGGGEQYFGPGTRLTVT.

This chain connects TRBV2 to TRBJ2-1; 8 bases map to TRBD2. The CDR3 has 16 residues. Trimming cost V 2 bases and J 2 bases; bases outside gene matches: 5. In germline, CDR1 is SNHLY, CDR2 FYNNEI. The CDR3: CASSEIDSGAYNEQFF. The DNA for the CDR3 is TGTGCCAGCAGTGAAATCGATAGCGGGGCCTACAATGAGCAGTTCTTC.

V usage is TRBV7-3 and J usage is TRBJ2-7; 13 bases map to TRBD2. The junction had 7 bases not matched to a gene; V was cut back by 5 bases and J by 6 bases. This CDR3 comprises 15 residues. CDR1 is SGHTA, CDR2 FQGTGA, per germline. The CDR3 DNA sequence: TGTGCCAGCAGCCCAACTAGCGGGGGGGCCAGCGAGCAGTACTTC. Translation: CASSPTSGGASEQYF.

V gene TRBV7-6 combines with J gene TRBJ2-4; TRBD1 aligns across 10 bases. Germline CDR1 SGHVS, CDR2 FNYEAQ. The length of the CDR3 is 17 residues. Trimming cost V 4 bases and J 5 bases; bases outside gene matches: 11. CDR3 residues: CASSSPLGDRGENIQYF. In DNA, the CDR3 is TGTGCCAGCAGCTCCCCCTTAGGGGACAGGGGCGAAAACATTCAGTACTTC.

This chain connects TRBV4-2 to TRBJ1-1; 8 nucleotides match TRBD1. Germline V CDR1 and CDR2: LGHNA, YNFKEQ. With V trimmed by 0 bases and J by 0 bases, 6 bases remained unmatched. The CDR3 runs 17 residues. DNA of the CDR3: TGTGCCAGCAGCCAAGAGTCAGGGGGCTGGATGAACACTGAAGCTTTCTTT. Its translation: CASSQESGGWMNTEAFF.

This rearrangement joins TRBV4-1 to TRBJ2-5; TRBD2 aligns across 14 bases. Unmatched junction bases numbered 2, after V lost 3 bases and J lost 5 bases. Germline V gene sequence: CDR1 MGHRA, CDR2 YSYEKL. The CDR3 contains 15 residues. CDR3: CASSQGLAGAETQYF. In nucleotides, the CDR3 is TGCGCCAGCAGCCAGGGACTAGCGGGGGCGGAGACCCAGTACTTC.